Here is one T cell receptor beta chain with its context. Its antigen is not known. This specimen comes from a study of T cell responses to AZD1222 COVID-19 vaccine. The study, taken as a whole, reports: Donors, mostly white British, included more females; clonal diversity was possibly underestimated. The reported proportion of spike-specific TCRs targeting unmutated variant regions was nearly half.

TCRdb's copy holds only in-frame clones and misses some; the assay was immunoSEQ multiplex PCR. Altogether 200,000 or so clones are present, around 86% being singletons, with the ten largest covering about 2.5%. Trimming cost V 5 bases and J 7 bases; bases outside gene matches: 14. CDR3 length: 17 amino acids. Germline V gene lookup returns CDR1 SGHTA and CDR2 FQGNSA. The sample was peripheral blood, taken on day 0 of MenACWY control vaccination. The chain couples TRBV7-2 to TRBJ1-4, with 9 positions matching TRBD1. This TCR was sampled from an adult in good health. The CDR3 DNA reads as TGTGCCAGCAGCCCCCATGCGGTGACAGGGGGAGGTGAAAAACTGTTTTTT. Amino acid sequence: CASSPHAVTGGGEKLFF.